One sample yielded the 27 T cell receptor beta chains listed below, sequenced in a study of blood T cells in healthy people across ages. Together with a sample-barcoded 5' primer, a J-beta primer mix was included in a second PCR lasting about 6 to 11 cycles. TCRdb analysed the 5' RACE reads with MiXCR anew, one entry per CDR3 protein. The sample shows over a million distinct CDR3 sequences, 20% to 25% of them seen only once. In addition, the sample was reused for a study of T cells of mothers and their children.

Input material: blood. The receptors originated from a girl under 10 years old in good health.

The chain recombines TRBV24-1 with TRBJ1-2; D possibly corresponds to TRBD1 (5 bases). Looked up from germline, CDR1 is KGHDR and CDR2 is SFDVKD. The CDR3 covers 13 residues. V lost 7 bases and J 7 bases, leaving 15 bases between the germline ends. CDR3 in amino acids: CATSPGRASGYTF. CDR3 DNA sequence: TGTGCCACCAGCCCAGGGAGGGCGAGTGGCTACACCTTC.

CDR3 in amino acids: CAASGGSPSSYNEQYF. Written as DNA, the CDR3 is TGTGCCGCTTCGGGTGGGTCCCCGAGCTCCTACAATGAGCAGTACTTC. J is TRBJ2-1 and V is TRBV6-2 or TRBV6-3; no clear D gene. The last part of the DNA fits TRBJ2-7 better; the J call may be wrong. This CDR3 spans 16 amino acids. The germline gives CDR1 MNHEY, CDR2 SVGEGT.

This clonotype has a handful of counts. The chain carries TRBV24-1 and TRBJ2-5; a possible D gene is TRBD1 (6 bases). The DNA end favors TRBJ2-1, so the J call may be wrong. CDR1 and CDR2 from the germline V gene are KGHDR and SFDVKD. The CDR3 loop spans 17 amino acids. CDR3 in DNA: TGTGCCACCAGTGTTGGGTATTGGACAGAAGACTACAATGAGCAGTTCTTC. Protein: CATSVGYWTEDYNEQFF.

A single count supports this clonotype. It is likely a read error, because the conserved phenylalanine at the end of the CDR3 is missing. The chain joins TRBV29-1 to TRBJ2-1; D gene unclear. The germline gives CDR1 SQVTM, CDR2 ANQGSEA. Trimming cost V 4 bases and J 11 bases, with 18 bases left between them. This CDR3 spans 13 amino acids. CDR3: CSVVGLEIMKQFS. The DNA of the CDR3 is TGCAGCGTTGTCGGTCTTGAGATAATGAAGCAGTTCTCC.

The V gene is TRBV6-2 or TRBV6-3, the J gene TRBJ2-2; D remains ambiguous. V was trimmed by 1 base and J by 5 bases, leaving 5 bases between them. This CDR3 is built from 13 residues. Germline CDR1 MNHEY, CDR2 SVGEGT. The CDR3 coding sequence is TGTGCCAGCAGTTACTTTCAAACCGGGGAGCTGTTTTTT. It translates to CASSYFQTGELFF.

This clonotype came up a few times. This chain joins TRBV3-1 and TRBJ2-7; TRBD2 matches 10 bases. Germline-derived CDR1 and CDR2 are LGHDT and YNNKEL (reference sequence). This CDR3 is built from 14 residues. With V trimmed by 0 bases and J by 12 bases, 8 bases remained unmatched. CDR3 in DNA: TGTGCCAGCAGCCAAGACGCTAGCGGGAGAGGGCGGTACTTC. Its translation is CASSQDASGRGRYF.

Note on this clonotype: One end of the junction is discordant with germline, which a read error may explain. The genes are TRBV7-7 and TRBJ2-2; 13 nucleotides line up with TRBD2. CDR1 is SSHAT and CDR2 is FNYEAQ in the germline V gene (reference sequence). There are 17 residues in the CDR3. CDR3 sequence reads: CASSIGLAGDWTGELFF. CDR3 DNA sequence: TGTGCTAGCAGCATCGGACTAGCGGGAGATTGGACCGGGGAGCTGTTTTTT.

The chain employs TRBV9 and TRBJ2-6; D gene unclear. The ends were cut back, 4 bases at V and 3 bases at J, with 8 bases in the middle. Germline CDR1 is SGDLS and CDR2 is YYNGEE. The CDR3 consists of 14 residues. Written as DNA, the CDR3 is TGTGCCAGCAGCCCCCCCGTTGGGGCCAACGTCCTGACTTTC. This codes for CASSPPVGANVLTF.

This sequence joins TRBV4-1 and TRBJ2-2, with D perhaps matching TRBD1 or TRBD2 (5 bases each). Trimming stripped 8 bases from V and 2 bases from J, with 15 bases between. The germline V gene has CDR1 MGHRA and CDR2 YSYEKL. The CDR3 has 15 amino acids. DNA of the CDR3: TGCGCCAGCCACCCTTGGGGGTCCAACACCGGGGAGCTGTTTTTT. Its translation is CASHPWGSNTGELFF.

This clonotype was picked up a small number of times. This chain connects TRBV4-3 to TRBJ2-5; 7 nucleotides line up with TRBD1. TRBJ2-7 explains the end of the DNA better; the J call may be wrong. From germline, CDR1 is LGHNA and CDR2 YSLEER. The CDR3 has 16 amino acids. CDR3 in DNA: TGCGCCAGCAGCCAAGATTGGCAGGGGGTAACCTACGAGCAGTACTTC. Encoded protein: CASSQDWQGVTYEQYF.

This clonotype was counted only a few times. The chain employs TRBV4-3 and TRBJ1-4, with D possibly matching TRBD1 (5 bases). The V and J ends lost 8 bases and 8 bases respectively, with 18 bases between them. The CDR3 spans 14 residues. The germline V gene encodes CDR1 LGHNA and CDR2 YSLEER. The CDR3 spells CASGHSGLSEKLFF. CDR3 nucleotides: TGCGCCAGCGGACACTCTGGGTTAAGCGAAAAACTGTTTTTT.

This clonotype was observed a single time. This sequence joins TRBV29-1 and TRBJ2-7; 8 nucleotides agree with TRBD1. The V gene's germline CDR1 is SQVTM and CDR2 ANQGSEA. V was pared by 7 bases and J by 3 bases, with 8 bases of the junction left unmatched. The CDR3 is 13 residues long. CDR3 region: CSAEGGQDYEQYF. DNA for the CDR3: TGCAGCGCCGAGGGGGGACAGGACTACGAGCAGTACTTC.

The V call is TRBV29-1, the J call TRBJ2-7; 9 nucleotides align to TRBD2. V lost 5 bases and J lost 4; bases outside the gene matches: 6. CDR3 size: 13 residues. The germline CDR1 and CDR2 sequences are SQVTM and ANQGSEA. The CDR3 DNA follows: TGCAGCGTTTCGGGACTAGCCCTTTACGAGCAGTACTTC. This codes for CSVSGLALYEQYF.

The V gene is TRBV10-1, the J gene TRBJ2-5; the D is unclear. CDR1 is WNHNN, CDR2 SYGVQD, per germline (reference sequence). This CDR3 has 13 amino acids. Trimming pared 3 bases from V and 1 base from J, leaving 6 bases between. This CDR3 reads CASSDTAQETQYF. The CDR3 nucleotides are TGCGCCAGCAGTGACACAGCCCAAGAGACCCAGTACTTC.

The sample holds a few counts of this clonotype. This chain joins TRBV12-3 or TRBV12-4 and TRBJ2-3, with TRBD2 matching 9 bases. The V and J ends lost 3 bases and 4 bases, in that order; junction bases with no gene match: 11. The CDR3 covers 17 residues. As DNA, the CDR3 is TGTGCCAGCAGTTTCCAGCGGGAGGTGAGGGGTGCAGATACGCAGTATTTT. Protein: CASSFQREVRGADTQYF.

The rearrangement links TRBV29-1 to TRBJ2-2; 9 positions match TRBD2. The V gene end was trimmed by 5 bases and the J gene end by 1 base; junction bases not matched to a gene: 2. The CDR3 sequence is 14 residues long. Germline assignment: CDR1 SQVTM and CDR2 ANQGSEA. CDR3 coding DNA: TGCAGCGTTTTGACTAGCGGGAACACCGGGGAGCTGTTTTTT. This sequence encodes CSVLTSGNTGELFF.

This clonotype was picked up a small number of times. V usage is TRBV28 and J usage is TRBJ2-3, with TRBD2 matching 9 bases. The V and J ends lost 5 bases and 8 bases, in that order; junction bases with no gene match: 2. This CDR3 comprises 12 residues. Germline values: CDR1 MDHEN, CDR2 SYDVKM. As DNA, the CDR3 is TGTGCCAGCAGTGATAGCGGGAGTACGCAGTATTTT. Residues: CASSDSGSTQYF.

The rearrangement links TRBV24-1 to TRBJ1-1; the D gene is possibly TRBD1 (5 bases). The CDR3 loop spans 15 amino acids. V lost 9 bases and J 1 base, leaving 17 bases between the germline ends. In germline, CDR1 is KGHDR, CDR2 SFDVKD. CDR3 region: CATALEGDRNTEAFF. Written as DNA, the CDR3 is TGTGCCACCGCCCTCGAAGGGGACCGGAACACTGAAGCTTTCTTT.

This clonotype was recorded many times. The chain couples TRBV7-9 to TRBJ2-7; the D gene is possibly TRBD2 (6 bases). This CDR3 has 13 residues. Trimming stripped 5 bases from V and 4 bases from J, with 12 bases between. Germline-derived CDR1 and CDR2 are SEHNR and FQNEAQ (reference sequence). The chain's CDR3 is CASSRAGRYEQYF. CDR3 DNA sequence: TGTGCCAGCAGCCGAGCGGGTCGGTACGAGCAGTACTTC.

The rearrangement joins TRBV29-1 to TRBJ2-1, with 11 bases fitting TRBD2. Germline assignment: CDR1 SQVTM and CDR2 ANQGSEA. The CDR3 is made up of 14 amino acids. V shed 6 bases, J shed 6 bases, and the junction held 7 bases outside the gene matches. CDR3 in amino acids: CSVITSGGGNEQFF. CDR3 bases: TGCAGCGTGATAACTAGCGGGGGTGGCAATGAGCAGTTCTTC.

CDR3 DNA: TGCAGCGTACGGTTAGAGGTAGGAGAGACCCAGTACTTC. Its protein product is CSVRLEVGETQYF. The chain links TRBV29-1 to TRBJ2-5; D gene unclear. V lost 6 bases to trimming and J lost 4 bases, with 15 bases between them. The germline V gene encodes CDR1 SQVTM and CDR2 ANQGSEA. This CDR3 spans 13 amino acids.

This clonotype came up a few times. The V and J genes are TRBV20-1 and TRBJ2-5, with 12 bases that match TRBD2. The DNA end favors TRBJ2-1, so the J call may be wrong. This CDR3 region has 16 residues. Per germline, CDR1 DFQATT and CDR2 SNEGSKA (reference sequence). This CDR3 is CSAPDLTSGSSDEQFF. Here the CDR3 DNA reads TGCAGTGCCCCGGATCTGACTAGCGGGAGCTCAGATGAGCAGTTCTTC.

As concerns this clonotype: The junction does not match germline at one end; this may be a read error. The rearrangement joins TRBV20-1 to TRBJ2-5; possibly TRBD2 for D (7 bases). The J call is uncertain, as TRBJ2-1 better fits the DNA end. CDR3 length equals 14 residues. Germline V lookup: CDR1 DFQATT, CDR2 SNEGSKA (reference sequence). The DNA of the CDR3 is TGCGGTGCCTCCCGTGGGGGAGGGGGAGGTGAGCAGTTCTTC. This translates into CGASRGGGGGEQFF.

This clonotype occurred a few times. The rearrangement uses TRBV27 and TRBJ2-1; perhaps TRBD1 as D (5 bases). Germline CDR1 is MNHEY and CDR2 is SMNVEV (reference sequence). The CDR3 extends over 18 amino acids. V was clipped by 5 bases and J by 7 bases, with 27 bases between them. CDR3 residues: CASSPFPIVPGIGNEQFF. The CDR3 coding sequence is TGTGCCAGCAGTCCGTTTCCGATTGTTCCAGGGATTGGAAATGAGCAGTTCTTC.

The chain employs TRBV5-1 and TRBJ2-3, with D perhaps being TRBD1 or TRBD2 (6 bases each). V shed 4 bases and J shed 2 bases, with 11 bases lying between them. This CDR3 has 14 amino acids. Germline assignment: CDR1 SGHRS and CDR2 YFSETQ. The CDR3 loop is CASSRGDPTDTQYF. DNA of the CDR3: TGCGCCAGCAGCAGGGGGGACCCCACAGATACGCAGTATTTT.

This clonotype has a handful of counts. The rearrangement links TRBV6-5 to TRBJ2-7; D is uncertain. CDR1 is MNHEY and CDR2 is SVGAGI in the germline V gene. The CDR3 is made up of 12 amino acids. Trimming cost V 5 bases and J 3 bases, with 8 bases left between them. The CDR3 reads CASSHPGYEQYF. CDR3 sequence (DNA): TGTGCCAGCAGTCACCCCGGCTACGAGCAGTACTTC.

This clonotype was recorded a few times. At one end, the junction sequence differs from germline, possibly due to a read error. The rearrangement uses TRBV24-1 and TRBJ2-5; maybe TRBD1 (7 bases). The CDR3 length is 13 residues. Germline loops: CDR1 KGHDR, CDR2 SFDVKD. CDR3 residues: CATRGTESETQYF. The CDR3 region has the DNA TGTGCCACCCGGGGGACAGAATCAGAGACTCAGTACTTC.